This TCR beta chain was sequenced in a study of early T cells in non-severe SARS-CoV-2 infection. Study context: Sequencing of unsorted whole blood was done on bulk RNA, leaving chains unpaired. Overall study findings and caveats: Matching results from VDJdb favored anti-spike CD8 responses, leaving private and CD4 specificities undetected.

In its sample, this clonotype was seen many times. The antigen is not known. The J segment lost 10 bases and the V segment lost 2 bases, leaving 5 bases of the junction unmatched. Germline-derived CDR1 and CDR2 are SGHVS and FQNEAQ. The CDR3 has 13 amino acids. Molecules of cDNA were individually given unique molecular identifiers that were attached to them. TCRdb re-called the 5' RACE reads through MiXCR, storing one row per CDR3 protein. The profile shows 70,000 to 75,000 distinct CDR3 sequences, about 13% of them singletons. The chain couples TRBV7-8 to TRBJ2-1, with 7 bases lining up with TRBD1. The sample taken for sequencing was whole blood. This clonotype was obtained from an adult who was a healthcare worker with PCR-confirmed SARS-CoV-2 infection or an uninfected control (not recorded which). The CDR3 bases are TGTGCCAGCAGCTTATTCAGGGGACAGGAGCAGTTCTTC. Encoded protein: CASSLFRGQEQFF.